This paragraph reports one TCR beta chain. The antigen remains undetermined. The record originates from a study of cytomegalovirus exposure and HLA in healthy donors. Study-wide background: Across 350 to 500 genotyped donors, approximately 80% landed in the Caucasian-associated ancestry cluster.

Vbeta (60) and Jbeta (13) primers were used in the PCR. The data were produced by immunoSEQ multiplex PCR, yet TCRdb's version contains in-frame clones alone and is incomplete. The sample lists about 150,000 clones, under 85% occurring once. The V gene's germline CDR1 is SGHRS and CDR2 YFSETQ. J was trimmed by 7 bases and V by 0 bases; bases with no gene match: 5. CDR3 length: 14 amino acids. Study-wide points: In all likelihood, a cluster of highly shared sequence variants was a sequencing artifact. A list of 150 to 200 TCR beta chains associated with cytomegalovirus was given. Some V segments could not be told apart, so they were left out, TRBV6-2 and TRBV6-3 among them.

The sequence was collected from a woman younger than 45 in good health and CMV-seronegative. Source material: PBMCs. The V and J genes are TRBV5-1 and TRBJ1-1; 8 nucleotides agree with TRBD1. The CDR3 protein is CASSLEYRGGEAFF. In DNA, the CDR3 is TGCGCCAGCAGCTTGGAATACAGGGGGGGTGAAGCTTTCTTT.